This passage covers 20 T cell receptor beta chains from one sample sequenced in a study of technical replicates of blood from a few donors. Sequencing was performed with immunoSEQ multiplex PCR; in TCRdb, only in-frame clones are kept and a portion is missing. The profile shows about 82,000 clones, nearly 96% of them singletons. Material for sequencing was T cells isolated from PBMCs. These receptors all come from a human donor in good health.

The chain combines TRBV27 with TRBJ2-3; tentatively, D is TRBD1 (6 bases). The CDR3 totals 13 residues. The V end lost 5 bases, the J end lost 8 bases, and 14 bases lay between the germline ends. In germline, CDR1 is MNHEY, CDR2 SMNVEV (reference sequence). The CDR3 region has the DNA TGTGCCAGCAGTGCCGCCCCAGGGGCTACGCAGTATTTT. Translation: CASSAAPGATQYF.

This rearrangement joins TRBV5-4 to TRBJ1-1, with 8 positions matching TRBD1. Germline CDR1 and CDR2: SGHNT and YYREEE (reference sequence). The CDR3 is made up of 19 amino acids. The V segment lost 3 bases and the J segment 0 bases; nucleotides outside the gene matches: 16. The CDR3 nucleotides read TGTGCCAGCAGCTCCCCGGAAGGGACAGGACGGATCATGAACACTGAAGCTTTCTTT. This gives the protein CASSSPEGTGRIMNTEAFF.

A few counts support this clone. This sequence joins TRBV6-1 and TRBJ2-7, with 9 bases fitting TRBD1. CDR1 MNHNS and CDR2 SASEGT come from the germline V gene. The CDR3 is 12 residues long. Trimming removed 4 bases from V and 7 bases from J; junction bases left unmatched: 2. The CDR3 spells CASSATGGEQYF. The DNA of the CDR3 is TGTGCCAGCAGTGCGACAGGGGGTGAGCAGTACTTC.

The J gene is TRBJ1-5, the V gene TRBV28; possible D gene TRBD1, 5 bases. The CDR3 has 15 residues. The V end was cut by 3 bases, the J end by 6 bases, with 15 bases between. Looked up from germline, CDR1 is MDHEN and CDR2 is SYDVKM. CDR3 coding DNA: TGTGCCAGCAGTTTCCCGTCTTCGGGGGTTCAGCCCCAGCATTTT. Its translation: CASSFPSSGVQPQHF.

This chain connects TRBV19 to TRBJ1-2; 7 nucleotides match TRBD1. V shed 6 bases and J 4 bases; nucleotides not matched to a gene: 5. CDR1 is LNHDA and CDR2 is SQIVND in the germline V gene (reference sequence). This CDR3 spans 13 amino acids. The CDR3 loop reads CASRRQGPYGYTF. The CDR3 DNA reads TGTGCCAGTAGGAGACAGGGACCCTATGGCTACACCTTC.

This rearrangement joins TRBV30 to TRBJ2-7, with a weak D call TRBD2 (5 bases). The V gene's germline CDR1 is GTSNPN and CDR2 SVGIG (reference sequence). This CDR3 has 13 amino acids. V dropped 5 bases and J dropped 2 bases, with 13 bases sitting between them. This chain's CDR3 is CAWGSSSPYEQYF. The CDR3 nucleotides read TGTGCCTGGGGGTCTTCTAGCCCCTACGAGCAGTACTTC.

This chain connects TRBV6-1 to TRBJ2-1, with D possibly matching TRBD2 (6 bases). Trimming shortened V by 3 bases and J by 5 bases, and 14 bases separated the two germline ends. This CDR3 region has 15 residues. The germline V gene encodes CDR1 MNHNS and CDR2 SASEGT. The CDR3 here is CASSDSGLQNNEQFF. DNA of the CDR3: TGTGCCAGCAGTGACAGCGGGTTACAAAACAATGAGCAGTTCTTC.

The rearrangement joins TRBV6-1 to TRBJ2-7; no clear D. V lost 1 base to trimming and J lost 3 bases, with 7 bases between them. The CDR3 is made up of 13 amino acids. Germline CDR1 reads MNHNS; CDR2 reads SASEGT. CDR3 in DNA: TGTGCCAGCAGTGAAGGTAGTTACTACGAGCAGTACTTC. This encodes CASSEGSYYEQYF.

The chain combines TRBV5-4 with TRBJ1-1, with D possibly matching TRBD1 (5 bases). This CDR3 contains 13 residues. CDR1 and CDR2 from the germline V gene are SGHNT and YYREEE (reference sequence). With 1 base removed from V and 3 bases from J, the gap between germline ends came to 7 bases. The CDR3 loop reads CASSLQGDTEAFF. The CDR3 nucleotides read TGTGCCAGCAGCTTGCAGGGTGACACTGAAGCTTTCTTT.

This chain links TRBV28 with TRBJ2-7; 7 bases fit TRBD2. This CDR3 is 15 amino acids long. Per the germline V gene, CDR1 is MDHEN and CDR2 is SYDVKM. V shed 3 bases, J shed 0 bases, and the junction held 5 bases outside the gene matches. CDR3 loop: CASSLKSSGSYEQYF. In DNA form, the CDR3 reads TGTGCCAGCAGTTTGAAGTCTAGCGGCTCCTACGAGCAGTACTTC. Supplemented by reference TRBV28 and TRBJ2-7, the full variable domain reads DVKVTQSSRYLVKRTGEKVFLECVQDMDHENMFWYRQDPGLGLRLIYFSYDVKMKEKGDIPEGYSVSREKKERFSLILESASTNQTSMYLCASSLKSSGSYEQYFGPGTRLTVT.

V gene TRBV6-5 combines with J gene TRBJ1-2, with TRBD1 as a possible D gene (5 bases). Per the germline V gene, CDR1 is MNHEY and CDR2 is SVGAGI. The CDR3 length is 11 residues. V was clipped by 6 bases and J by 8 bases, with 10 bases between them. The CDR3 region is CASRGPGGYTF. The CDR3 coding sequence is TGTGCCAGCAGGGGCCCAGGGGGCTACACCTTC.

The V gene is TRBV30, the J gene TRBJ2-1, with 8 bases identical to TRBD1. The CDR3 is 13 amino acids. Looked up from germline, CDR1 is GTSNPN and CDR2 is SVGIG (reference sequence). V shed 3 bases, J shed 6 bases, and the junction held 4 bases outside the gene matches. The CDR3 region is CAWRGTGGNEQFF. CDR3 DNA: TGTGCCTGGAGGGGGACAGGAGGCAATGAGCAGTTCTTC.

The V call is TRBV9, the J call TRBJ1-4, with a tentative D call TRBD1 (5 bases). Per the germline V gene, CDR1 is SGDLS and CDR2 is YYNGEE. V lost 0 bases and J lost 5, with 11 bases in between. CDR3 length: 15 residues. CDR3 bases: TGTGCCAGCAGCGTAGGGGGCCTTGGGAATGAAAAACTGTTTTTT. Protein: CASSVGGLGNEKLFF. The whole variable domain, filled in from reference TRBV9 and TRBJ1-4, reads DSGVTQTPKHLITATGQRVTLRCSPRSGDLSVYWYQQSLDQGLQFLIQYYNGEERAKGNILERFSAQQFPDLHSELNLSSLELGDSALYFCASSVGGLGNEKLFFGSGTQLSVL.

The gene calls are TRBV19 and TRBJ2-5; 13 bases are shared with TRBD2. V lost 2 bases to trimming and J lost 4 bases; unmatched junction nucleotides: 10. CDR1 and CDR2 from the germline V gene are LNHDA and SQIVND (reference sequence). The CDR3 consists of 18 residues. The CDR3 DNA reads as TGTGCCAGTAGTATATCTCAGGGACTAGCGGGAATGGGAGAGACCCAGTACTTC. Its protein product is CASSISQGLAGMGETQYF.

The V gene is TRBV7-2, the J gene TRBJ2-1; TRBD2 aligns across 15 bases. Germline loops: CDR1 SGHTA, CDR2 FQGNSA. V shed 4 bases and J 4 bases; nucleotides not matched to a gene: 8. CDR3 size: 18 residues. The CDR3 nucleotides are TGTGCCAGCAGCTACGGACTAGCGGGAGGGCCGTGGTACAATGAGCAGTTCTTC. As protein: CASSYGLAGGPWYNEQFF.

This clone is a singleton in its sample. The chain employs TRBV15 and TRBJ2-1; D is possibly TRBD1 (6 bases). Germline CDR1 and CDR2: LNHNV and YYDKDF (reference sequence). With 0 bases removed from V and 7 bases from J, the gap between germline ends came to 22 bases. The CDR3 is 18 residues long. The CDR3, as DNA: TGTGCCACCAGCAGAGATGCGGTCTCGAGGGGGAAAGGGAATGAGCAGTTCTTC. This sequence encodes CATSRDAVSRGKGNEQFF.

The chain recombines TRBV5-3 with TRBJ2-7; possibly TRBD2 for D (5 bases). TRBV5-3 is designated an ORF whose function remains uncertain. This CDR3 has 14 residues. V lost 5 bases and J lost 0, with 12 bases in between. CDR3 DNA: TGTGCCAGAAGATACATGAGCGGCTCCTACGAGCAGTACTTC. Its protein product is CARRYMSGSYEQYF.

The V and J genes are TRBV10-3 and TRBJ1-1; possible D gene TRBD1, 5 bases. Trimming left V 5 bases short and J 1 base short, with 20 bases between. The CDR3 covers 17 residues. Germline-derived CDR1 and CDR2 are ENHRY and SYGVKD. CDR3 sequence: CAISPTSPTDTNTEAFF. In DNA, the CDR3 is TGTGCCATCAGTCCAACCTCCCCGACAGATACGAACACTGAAGCTTTCTTT.

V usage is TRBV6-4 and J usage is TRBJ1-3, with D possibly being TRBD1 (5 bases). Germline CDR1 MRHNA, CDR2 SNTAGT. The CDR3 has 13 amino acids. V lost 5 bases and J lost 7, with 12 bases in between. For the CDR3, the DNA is TGTGCCAGCAGTTTCAGGGAAGAGAACACCATATATTTT. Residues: CASSFREENTIYF.

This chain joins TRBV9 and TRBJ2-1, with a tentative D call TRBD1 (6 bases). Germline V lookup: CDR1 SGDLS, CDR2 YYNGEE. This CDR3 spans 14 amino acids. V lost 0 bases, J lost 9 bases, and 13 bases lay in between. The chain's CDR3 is CASSVGPTGPEQFF. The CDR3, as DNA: TGTGCCAGCAGCGTAGGCCCCACAGGGCCTGAGCAGTTCTTC.